The entry below gives a single TCR beta chain sequence along with its context. No cognate antigen has been identified for it. Qualities for individual bases were not recorded, and no much larger clone is one base off. Library preparation used the immunoSEQ multiplex PCR assay. TCRdb took this table from immuneACCESS and kept in-frame rearrangements with V and J called. Such tables lack part of the clones; where checked against another copy, unresolved V genes explain under half of the gap, and the rest is unexplained. This sample has tens of thousands of clones in its table, and approximately 90% of those were observed once. The ten largest clones represent approximately 8.6% of the sample. Its CDR3 holds 16 amino acids, cysteine through phenylalanine. The sequence is cut down to CDR3 DNA, 48 bases in frame from base 1. The junction shows trimming of 0 bases on V and 0 bases on J, plus 12 bases between the germline ends. Taken from the germline V gene, the CDR1 and CDR2 loops are SGHTS and YDEGEE.

The source of the sample is a study of PD-1 and CTLA-4 blockade in melanoma (TCRdb year 2021). Notes on the research overall: The study compared how PD-1 blockade and CTLA-4 blockade affected the melanoma-reactive CD8 T cell response in patients with melanoma.

The V and J genes are TRBV5-8 and TRBJ1-1, with the D gene call left open. This sequence was found in a human donor with melanoma. The sequencing used CD8+ T cells from peripheral blood, collected from a patient given anti-PD-1 treatment. The CDR3 corresponds to CASSLAAERMNTEAFF. The base sequence is TGTGCCAGCAGCTTGGCCGCAGAGAGAATGAACACTGAAGCTTTCTTT.